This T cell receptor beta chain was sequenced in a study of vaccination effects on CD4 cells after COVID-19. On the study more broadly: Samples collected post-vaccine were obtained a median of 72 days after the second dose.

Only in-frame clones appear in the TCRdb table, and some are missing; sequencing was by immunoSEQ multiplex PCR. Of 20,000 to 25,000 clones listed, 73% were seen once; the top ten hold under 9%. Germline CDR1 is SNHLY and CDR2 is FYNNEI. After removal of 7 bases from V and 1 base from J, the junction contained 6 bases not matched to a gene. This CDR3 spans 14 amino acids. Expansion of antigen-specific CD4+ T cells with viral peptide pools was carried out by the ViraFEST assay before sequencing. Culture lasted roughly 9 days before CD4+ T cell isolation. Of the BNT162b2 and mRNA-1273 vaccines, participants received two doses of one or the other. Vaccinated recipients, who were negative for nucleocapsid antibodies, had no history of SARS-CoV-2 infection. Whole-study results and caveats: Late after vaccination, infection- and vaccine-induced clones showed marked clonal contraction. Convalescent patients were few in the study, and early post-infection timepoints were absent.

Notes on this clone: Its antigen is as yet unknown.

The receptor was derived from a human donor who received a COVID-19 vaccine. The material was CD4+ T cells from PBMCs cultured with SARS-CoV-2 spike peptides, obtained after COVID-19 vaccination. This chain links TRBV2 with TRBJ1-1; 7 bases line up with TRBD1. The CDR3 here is CASITGQANTEAFF. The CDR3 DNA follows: TGTGCCAGCATCACTGGACAGGCGAACACTGAAGCTTTCTTT.